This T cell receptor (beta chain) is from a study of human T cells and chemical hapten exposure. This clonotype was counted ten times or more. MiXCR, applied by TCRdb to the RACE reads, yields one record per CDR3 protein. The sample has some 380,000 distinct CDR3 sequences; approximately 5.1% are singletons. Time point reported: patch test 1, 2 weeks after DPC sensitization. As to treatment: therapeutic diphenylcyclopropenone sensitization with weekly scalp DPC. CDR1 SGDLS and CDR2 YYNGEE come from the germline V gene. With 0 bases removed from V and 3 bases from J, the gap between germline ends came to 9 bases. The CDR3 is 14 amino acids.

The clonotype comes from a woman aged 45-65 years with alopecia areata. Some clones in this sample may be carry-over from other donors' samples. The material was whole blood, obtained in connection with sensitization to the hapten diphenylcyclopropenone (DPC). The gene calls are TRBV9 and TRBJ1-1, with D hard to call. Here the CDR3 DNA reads TGTGCCAGCAGCGTAGGGACGGAAGACACTGAAGCTTTCTTT. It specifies CASSVGTEDTEAFF. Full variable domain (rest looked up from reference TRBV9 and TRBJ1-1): DSGVTQTPKHLITATGQRVTLRCSPRSGDLSVYWYQQSLDQGLQFLIQYYNGEERAKGNILERFSAQQFPDLHSELNLSSLELGDSALYFCASSVGTEDTEAFFGQGTRLTVV.